The clone carrying this TCR beta chain was counted a few times. The antigen remains unidentified. The data derive from a study of response to subunit inactivated influenza vaccine. In TCRdb, the RT-PCR reads were re-called with MiXCR into one record per CDR3 protein. Of about 500,000 distinct CDR3 sequences in the sample, approximately 7.7% were seen once. Study outcomes and limitations: It was the authors' suggestion that each seasonal influenza vaccination recruits few new T cells.

V lost 0 bases and J 5 bases, leaving 15 bases between the germline ends. The CDR3 loop spans 16 amino acids. CDR1 is LGHNA and CDR2 is YSLEER in the germline V gene. The rearrangement joins TRBV4-3 to TRBJ2-3, with a weak D call TRBD2 (6 bases). The clonotype originates from a man in his fifties or sixties who received an inactivated influenza vaccine. Material: PBMCs from blood, obtained roughly 24 months after vaccination. The chain's CDR3 is CASSQDWASDVDTQYF. The CDR3 region has the DNA TGCGCCAGCAGCCAAGACTGGGCTAGCGATGTAGATACGCAGTATTTT.